This TCR beta chain comes out of a study of shared clonotypes between healthy human individuals. Study as a whole: Three plates each covered CD4 naive and memory; CD8 naive two, CD8 memory one.

Notes on the study in general: Several donors had 5% to 6% of their naive CD4 clonotypes in common.

This clone was observed once. As yet, its antigen is unknown. Terminally differentiated effector memory CD45RA+ cells were excluded from the naive CD8 cells, which were CD45RO-negative and positively selected for CCR7. The donors were adults (healthy and HIV-negative) with no recent acute infections or vaccinations. Deep level was the assay's run setting. Libraries were prepared by immunoSEQ multiplex PCR; TCRdb keeps only in-frame clonotypes and omits some of them. The sample includes some 2,100,000 clones, 85% to 95% seen only once; the top ten take roughly 1.7%. Sequences were obtained from naive CD8+ T cells from PBMCs. The source of this sequence is a man between 18 and 29 years old in good health. Some clones in this sample may be carry-over from other donors' samples.

CDR3 in amino acids: CASSPRLGVWGYTF. The CDR3, as DNA: TGTGCCAGCAGTCCGAGGTTGGGGGTCTGGGGCTACACCTTC. This sequence joins TRBV6-5 and TRBJ1-2, with D perhaps TRBD1 (5 bases). Trimming shortened V by 5 bases and J by 8 bases, and 18 bases separated the two germline ends. The germline V gene encodes CDR1 MNHEY and CDR2 SVGAGI. The CDR3 is made up of 14 amino acids.